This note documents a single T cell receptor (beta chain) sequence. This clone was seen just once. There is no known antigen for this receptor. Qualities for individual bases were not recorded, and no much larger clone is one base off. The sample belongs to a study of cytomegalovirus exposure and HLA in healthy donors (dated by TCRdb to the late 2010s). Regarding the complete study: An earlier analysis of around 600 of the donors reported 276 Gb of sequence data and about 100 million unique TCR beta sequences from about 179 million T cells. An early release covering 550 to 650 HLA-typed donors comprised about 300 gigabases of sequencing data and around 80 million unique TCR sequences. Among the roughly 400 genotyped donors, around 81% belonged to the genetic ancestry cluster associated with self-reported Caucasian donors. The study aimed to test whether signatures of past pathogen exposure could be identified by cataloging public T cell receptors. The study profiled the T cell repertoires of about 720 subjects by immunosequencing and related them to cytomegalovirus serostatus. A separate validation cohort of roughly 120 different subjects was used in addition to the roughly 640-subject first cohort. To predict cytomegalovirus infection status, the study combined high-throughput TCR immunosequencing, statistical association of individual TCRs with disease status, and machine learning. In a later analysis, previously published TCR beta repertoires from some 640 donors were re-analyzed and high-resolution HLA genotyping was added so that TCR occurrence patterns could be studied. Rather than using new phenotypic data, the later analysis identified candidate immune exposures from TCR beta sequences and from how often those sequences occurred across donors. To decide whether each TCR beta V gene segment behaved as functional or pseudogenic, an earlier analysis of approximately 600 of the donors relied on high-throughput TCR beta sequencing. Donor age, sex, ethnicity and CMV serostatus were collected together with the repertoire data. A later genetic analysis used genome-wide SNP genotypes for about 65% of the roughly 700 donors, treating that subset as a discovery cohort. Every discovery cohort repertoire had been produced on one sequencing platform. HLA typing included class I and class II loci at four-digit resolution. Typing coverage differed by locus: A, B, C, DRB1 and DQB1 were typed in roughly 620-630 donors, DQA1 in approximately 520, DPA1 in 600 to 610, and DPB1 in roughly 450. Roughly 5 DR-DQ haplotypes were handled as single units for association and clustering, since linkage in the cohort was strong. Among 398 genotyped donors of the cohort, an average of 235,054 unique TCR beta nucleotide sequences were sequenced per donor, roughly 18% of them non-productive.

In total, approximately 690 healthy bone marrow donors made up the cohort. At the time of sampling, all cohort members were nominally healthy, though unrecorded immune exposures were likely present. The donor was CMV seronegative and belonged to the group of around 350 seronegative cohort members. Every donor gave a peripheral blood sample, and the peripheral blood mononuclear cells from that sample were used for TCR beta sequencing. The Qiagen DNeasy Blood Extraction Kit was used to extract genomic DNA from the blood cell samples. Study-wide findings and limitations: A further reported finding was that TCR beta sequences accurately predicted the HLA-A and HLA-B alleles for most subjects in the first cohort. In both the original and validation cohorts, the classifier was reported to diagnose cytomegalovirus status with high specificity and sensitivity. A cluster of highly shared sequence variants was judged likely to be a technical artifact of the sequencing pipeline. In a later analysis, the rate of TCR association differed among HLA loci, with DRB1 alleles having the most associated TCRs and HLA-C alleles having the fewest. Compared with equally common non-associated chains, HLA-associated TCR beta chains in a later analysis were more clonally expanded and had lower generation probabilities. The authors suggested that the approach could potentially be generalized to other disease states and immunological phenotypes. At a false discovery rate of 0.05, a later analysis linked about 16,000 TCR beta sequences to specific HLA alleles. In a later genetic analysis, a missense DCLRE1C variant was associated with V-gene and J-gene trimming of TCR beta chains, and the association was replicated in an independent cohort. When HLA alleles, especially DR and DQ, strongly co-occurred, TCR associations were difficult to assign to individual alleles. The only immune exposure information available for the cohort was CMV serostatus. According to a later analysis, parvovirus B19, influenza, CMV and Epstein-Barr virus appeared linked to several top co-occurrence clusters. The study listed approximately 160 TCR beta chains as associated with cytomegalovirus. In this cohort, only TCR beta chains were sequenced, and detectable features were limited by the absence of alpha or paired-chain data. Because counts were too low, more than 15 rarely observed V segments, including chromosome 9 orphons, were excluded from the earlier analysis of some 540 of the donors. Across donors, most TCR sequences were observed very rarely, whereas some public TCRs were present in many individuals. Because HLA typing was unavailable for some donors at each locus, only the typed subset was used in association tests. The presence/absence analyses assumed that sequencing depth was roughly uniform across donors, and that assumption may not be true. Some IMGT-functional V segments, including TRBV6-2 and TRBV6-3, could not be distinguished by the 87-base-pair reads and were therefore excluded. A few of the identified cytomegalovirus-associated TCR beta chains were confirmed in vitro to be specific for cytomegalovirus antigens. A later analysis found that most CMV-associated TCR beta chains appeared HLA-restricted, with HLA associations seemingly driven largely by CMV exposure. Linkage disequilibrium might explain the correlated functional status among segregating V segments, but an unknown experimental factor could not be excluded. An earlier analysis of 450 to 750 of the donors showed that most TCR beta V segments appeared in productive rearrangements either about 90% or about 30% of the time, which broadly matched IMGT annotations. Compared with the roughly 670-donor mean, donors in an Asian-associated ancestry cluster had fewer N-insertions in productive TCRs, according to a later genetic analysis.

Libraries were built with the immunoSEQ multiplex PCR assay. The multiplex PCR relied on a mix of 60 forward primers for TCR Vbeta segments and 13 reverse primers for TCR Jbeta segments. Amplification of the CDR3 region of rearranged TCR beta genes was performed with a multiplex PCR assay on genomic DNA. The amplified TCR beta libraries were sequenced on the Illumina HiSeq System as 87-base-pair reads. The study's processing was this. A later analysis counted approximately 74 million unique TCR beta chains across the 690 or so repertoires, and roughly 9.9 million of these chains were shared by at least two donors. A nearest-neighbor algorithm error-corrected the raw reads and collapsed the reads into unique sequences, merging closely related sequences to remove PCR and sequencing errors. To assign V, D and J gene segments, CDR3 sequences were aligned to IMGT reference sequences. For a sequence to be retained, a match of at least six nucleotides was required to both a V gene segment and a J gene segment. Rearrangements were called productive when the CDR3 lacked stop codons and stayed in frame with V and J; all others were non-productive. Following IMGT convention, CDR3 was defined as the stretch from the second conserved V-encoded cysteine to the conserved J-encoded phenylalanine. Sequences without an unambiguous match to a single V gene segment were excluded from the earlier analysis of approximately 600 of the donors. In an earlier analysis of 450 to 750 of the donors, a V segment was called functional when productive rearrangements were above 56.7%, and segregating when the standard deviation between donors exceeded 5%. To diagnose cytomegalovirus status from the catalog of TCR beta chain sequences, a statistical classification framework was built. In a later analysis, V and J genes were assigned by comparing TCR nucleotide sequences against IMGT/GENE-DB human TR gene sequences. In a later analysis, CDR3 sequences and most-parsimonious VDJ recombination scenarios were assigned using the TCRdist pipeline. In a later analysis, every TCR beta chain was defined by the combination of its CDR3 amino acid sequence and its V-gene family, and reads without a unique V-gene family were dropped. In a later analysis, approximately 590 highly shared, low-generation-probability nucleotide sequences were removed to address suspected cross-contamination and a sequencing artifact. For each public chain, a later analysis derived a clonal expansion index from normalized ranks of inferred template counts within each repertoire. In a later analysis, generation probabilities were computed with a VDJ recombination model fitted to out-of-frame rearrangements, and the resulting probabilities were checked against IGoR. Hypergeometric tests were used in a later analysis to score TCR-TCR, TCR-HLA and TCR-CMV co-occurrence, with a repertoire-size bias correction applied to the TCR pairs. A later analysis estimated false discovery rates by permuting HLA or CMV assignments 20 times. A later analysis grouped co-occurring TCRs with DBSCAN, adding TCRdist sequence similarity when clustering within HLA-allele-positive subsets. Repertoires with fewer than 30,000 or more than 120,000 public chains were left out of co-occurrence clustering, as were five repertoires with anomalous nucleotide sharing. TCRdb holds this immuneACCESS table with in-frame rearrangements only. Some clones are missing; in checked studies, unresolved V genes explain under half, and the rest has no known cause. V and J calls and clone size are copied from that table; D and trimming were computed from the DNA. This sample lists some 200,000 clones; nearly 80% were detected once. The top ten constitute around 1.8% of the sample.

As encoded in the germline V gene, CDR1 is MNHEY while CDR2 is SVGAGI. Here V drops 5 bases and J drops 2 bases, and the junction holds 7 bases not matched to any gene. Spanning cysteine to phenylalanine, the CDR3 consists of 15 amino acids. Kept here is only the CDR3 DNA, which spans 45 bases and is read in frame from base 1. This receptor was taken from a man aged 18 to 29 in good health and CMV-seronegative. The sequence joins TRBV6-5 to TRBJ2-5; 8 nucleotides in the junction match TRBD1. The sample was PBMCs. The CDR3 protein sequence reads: CASSPDRGNQETQYF. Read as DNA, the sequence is TGTGCCAGCAGTCCCGACAGGGGCAATCAAGAGACCCAGTACTTC.